Listed here are 28 T cell receptor beta chains from one sample, sequenced in a study of shared clonotypes between healthy human individuals. The method was immunoSEQ multiplex PCR; TCRdb's version includes in-frame clones alone and lacks a portion of them. The sample has about 2.2 million clones, 93% seen once. The naive CD8 fraction comprised CD45RO-negative cells positively selected for CCR7 and excluded terminally differentiated effector memory CD45RA+ cells. Material: naive CD8+ T cells from PBMCs. All receptors derive from a man between 18 and 29 years old in good health. Some clones in this sample may be carry-over from other donors' samples.

The V call is TRBV28, the J call TRBJ2-7, with 7 bases fitting TRBD1. The CDR3 runs to 16 residues. Germline lookup yields CDR1 MDHEN and CDR2 SYDVKM. Trimming at V came to 6 bases and at J to 3 bases, leaving 14 bases not matched to a gene. CDR3 DNA: TGTGCCAGCAGGGTTCGACCCTCGGGACAGTACTACGAGCAGTACTTC. Its translation: CASRVRPSGQYYEQYF.

The chain combines TRBV7-3 with TRBJ2-7; 10 nucleotides align to TRBD1. The length of the CDR3 is 13 residues. Per the germline V gene, CDR1 is SGHTA and CDR2 is FQGTGA. V trimming: 5 bases; J trimming: 6 bases; junction bases outside the gene matches: 4. Written as DNA, the CDR3 is TGTGCCAGCAGCCAGACAGGGGGCCGCGAGCAGTACTTC. Amino acids: CASSQTGGREQYF.

This chain joins TRBV19 and TRBJ2-7, with TRBD1 as a possible D gene (6 bases). CDR1 and CDR2 from the germline V gene are LNHDA and SQIVND (reference sequence). The ends were cut back, 4 bases at V and 3 bases at J, with 16 bases in the middle. The CDR3 length is 15 residues. The CDR3 loop reads CASSTGQLSYYEQYF. CDR3 coding DNA: TGTGCCAGTAGTACAGGACAGTTATCGTACTACGAGCAGTACTTC.

V is TRBV27 and J is TRBJ2-7; 9 nucleotides align to TRBD2. The CDR3 consists of 15 residues. Germline V CDR1 and CDR2: MNHEY, SMNVEV (reference sequence). V lost 7 bases to trimming and J lost 4 bases; unmatched junction nucleotides: 11. DNA of the CDR3: TGTGCCAGCAAGTTCTCTAGCGGGAATCTATACGAGCAGTACTTC. It is translated as CASKFSSGNLYEQYF.

V gene TRBV7-8 combines with J gene TRBJ2-5, with TRBD1 as a possible D gene (7 bases). Germline CDR1 SGHVS, CDR2 FQNEAQ. This CDR3 is built from 15 residues. The V gene lost 0 bases and the J gene lost 8 bases, with 16 bases spanning the gap. CDR3 DNA: TGTGCCAGCAGCTTAGCCTCAGGGGGGACGGGAACCCAGTACTTC. Protein: CASSLASGGTGTQYF.

This chain connects TRBV29-1 to TRBJ2-2; 12 bases map to TRBD2. Germline V gives CDR1 SQVTM, CDR2 ANQGSEA. CDR3 length: 16 residues. V lost 3 bases, J lost 7 bases, and 9 bases stayed unmatched. CDR3 bases: TGCAGCGTTGAGGGGGCTAGCGGGAGGGCCAACGGGGAGCTGTTTTTT. Encoded protein: CSVEGASGRANGELFF.

The chain employs TRBV9 and TRBJ1-4; D not certain. CDR1 is SGDLS, CDR2 YYNGEE, per germline. V dropped 0 bases and J dropped 0 bases, with 9 bases sitting between them. This CDR3 contains 16 residues. In nucleotides, the CDR3 is TGTGCCAGCAGCGTAGGGGCGGTTGCAACTAATGAAAAACTGTTTTTT. This codes for CASSVGAVATNEKLFF.

CDR3 bases: TGTGCCATCAGGATGAGGGGGTTGGATACGGTGCACCAGCCCCAGCATTTT. This encodes CAIRMRGLDTVHQPQHF. This chain connects TRBV10-3 to TRBJ1-5, with D tentatively TRBD1 (6 bases). The V end lost 6 bases, the J end lost 7 bases, and 25 bases lay between the germline ends. CDR3 length: 17 amino acids. Germline loops: CDR1 ENHRY, CDR2 SYGVKD.

The CDR3 protein is CASSQDGARGLTGELFF. As DNA, the CDR3 is TGTGCCAGCAGCCAAGACGGGGCCAGGGGGCTAACCGGGGAGCTGTTTTTT. The chain carries TRBV14 and TRBJ2-2, with TRBD1 identical over 8 bases. This CDR3 contains 17 residues. V shed 0 bases, J shed 5 bases, and the junction held 8 bases outside the gene matches. CDR1 is SGHDN and CDR2 is FVKESK in the germline V gene.

The chain has TRBV30 and TRBJ2-3; D may be TRBD2 (6 bases). This CDR3 contains 14 residues. Trimming took off 0 bases at V and 5 bases at J, with 12 bases between the two ends. Germline assignment: CDR1 GTSNPN and CDR2 SVGIG (reference sequence). The CDR3 here is CAWSVSGVGDTQYF. DNA for the CDR3: TGTGCCTGGAGTGTATCGGGGGTGGGAGATACGCAGTATTTT.

This clone has just one count. This same CDR3 is encoded by further DNA sequences in the sample. This rearrangement joins TRBV2 to TRBJ2-7; TRBD1 is a possible D gene (5 bases). The CDR3 spans 12 residues. CDR1 and CDR2 (germline): SNHLY, FYNNEI. V was pared by 6 bases and J by 2 bases, with 8 bases between. In DNA form, the CDR3 reads TGTGCCAGCAGGGGGCAGACCTACGAGCAGTACTTC. Its protein product is CASRGQTYEQYF.

The chain links TRBV7-9 to TRBJ1-4; a possible D gene is TRBD1 (6 bases). The CDR3 has 15 residues. Trimming shortened V by 5 bases and J by 2 bases, and 12 bases separated the two germline ends. Germline values: CDR1 SEHNR, CDR2 FQNEAQ (reference sequence). CDR3 region: CASSHNRATNEKLFF. The CDR3 region has the DNA TGTGCCAGCAGCCATAACAGGGCGACTAATGAAAAACTGTTTTTT. Filled out from reference TRBV7-9 and TRBJ1-4, the complete variable domain reads DTGVSQNPRHKITKRGQNVTFRCDPISEHNRLYWYRQTLGQGPEFLTYFQNEAQLEKSRLLSDRFSAERPKGSFSTLEIQRTEQGDSAMYLCASSHNRATNEKLFFGSGTQLSVL.

The chain uses TRBV4-1 and TRBJ1-1, with D uncertain. The CDR3 has 14 residues. The germline CDR1 and CDR2 sequences are MGHRA and YSYEKL. The V end lost 3 bases, the J end lost 1 base, and 9 bases lay between the germline ends. CDR3 residues: CASSHTMGNTEAFF. The CDR3 DNA is TGCGCCAGCAGCCATACTATGGGGAACACTGAAGCTTTCTTT.

The chain carries TRBV25-1 and TRBJ1-5; perhaps TRBD1 as D (5 bases). Looked up from germline, CDR1 is MGHDK and CDR2 is SYGVNS. CDR3 length: 17 residues. V lost 7 bases to trimming and J lost 6 bases, with 25 bases between them. The CDR3 loop is CASTFWRDPGMGQPQHF. The CDR3, as DNA: TGTGCCAGCACCTTTTGGCGGGACCCAGGGATGGGTCAGCCCCAGCATTTT.

The chain is built from TRBV19 and TRBJ2-7; 7 nucleotides match TRBD2. Germline-derived CDR1 and CDR2 are LNHDA and SQIVND (reference sequence). Trimming took 5 bases from V and 2 from J; bases not matched to a gene: 15. The CDR3 extends over 17 amino acids. CDR3 amino acids: CASSAVPAGVGAYEQYF. The CDR3 coding sequence is TGTGCCAGTAGTGCTGTCCCGGCGGGAGTGGGGGCCTACGAGCAGTACTTC.

Of note for this clone: Distinct nucleotide sequences in the sample also encode this CDR3. This CDR3 reads CASSEWRVNTEAFF. CDR3 bases: TGTGCCAGCAGTGAATGGCGTGTTAACACTGAAGCTTTCTTT. This chain connects TRBV6-1 to TRBJ1-1; D is undetermined. This CDR3 has 14 amino acids. Germline V gene data show CDR1 as MNHNS and CDR2 as SASEGT. V was pared by 2 bases and J by 2 bases, with 9 bases between.

J is TRBJ2-7 and V is TRBV6-1; 9 bases align to TRBD2. In germline, CDR1 is MNHNS, CDR2 SASEGT. This CDR3 has 16 amino acids. V shed 4 bases, J shed 2 bases, and the junction held 9 bases outside the gene matches. CDR3 amino acids: CASSASRGGDPYEQYF. Here the CDR3 DNA reads TGTGCCAGCAGTGCCTCCCGCGGGGGGGACCCCTACGAGCAGTACTTC.

The rearrangement uses TRBV7-6 and TRBJ2-2; no clear D. CDR1 and CDR2 from the germline V gene are SGHVS and FNYEAQ. The germline V and J ends were trimmed by 4 bases and 6 bases, with 9 bases remaining between them. The CDR3 extends over 13 amino acids. The chain's CDR3 is CASSWIRSGELFF. In nucleotides, the CDR3 is TGTGCCAGCAGCTGGATTCGGTCCGGGGAGCTGTTTTTT.

This clone was recorded only once. This rearrangement joins TRBV4-2 to TRBJ2-7; no reliable D call. Germline CDR1 is LGHNA and CDR2 is YNFKEQ. V was cut by 0 bases and J by 4 bases, with 13 bases left in between. The CDR3 loop spans 15 amino acids. CDR3 protein: CASSQDGDPRYEQYF. The CDR3 nucleotides are TGTGCCAGCAGCCAAGATGGGGATCCAAGGTACGAGCAGTACTTC.

The chain carries TRBV19 and TRBJ2-7; 11 bases are a match to TRBD2. The CDR3 consists of 15 residues. With 6 bases clipped from V and 4 bases from J, the junction kept 8 bases outside the gene matches. CDR1 is LNHDA and CDR2 is SQIVND in the germline V gene (reference sequence). The CDR3 reads CASSPLAGGMYEQYF. The DNA for the CDR3 is TGTGCCAGTAGCCCCCTAGCGGGAGGTATGTACGAGCAGTACTTC.

V usage is TRBV27 and J usage is TRBJ1-5, with D perhaps TRBD1 (5 bases). CDR1 is MNHEY, CDR2 SMNVEV, per germline (reference sequence). The CDR3 runs 14 residues. Trimming pared 5 bases from V and 5 bases from J, leaving 13 bases between. The CDR3 here is CASSKLGGDQPQHF. In nucleotides, the CDR3 is TGTGCCAGCAGTAAACTCGGGGGAGATCAGCCCCAGCATTTT.

This chain connects TRBV13 to TRBJ2-7; tentatively, D is TRBD1 or TRBD2 (6 bases each). Per the germline V gene, CDR1 is PRHDT and CDR2 is FYEKMQ (reference sequence). V lost 2 bases and J 0 bases, leaving 11 bases between the germline ends. The CDR3 spans 15 residues. CDR3 nucleotides: TGTGCCAGCAGCTTACGGGGGCAGAGCTCCTACGAGCAGTACTTC. This encodes CASSLRGQSSYEQYF.

V usage is TRBV15 and J usage is TRBJ1-2; a weak D match, TRBD1 (5 bases). The V end was cut by 0 bases, the J end by 4 bases, with 15 bases between. The CDR3 loop spans 16 amino acids. The V gene's germline CDR1 is LNHNV and CDR2 YYDKDF (reference sequence). The CDR3 region is CATSRDRDLGGYGYTF. The CDR3 region has the DNA TGTGCCACCAGCAGAGACCGGGACCTCGGGGGCTATGGCTACACCTTC. Full variable domain (missing parts from reference TRBV15 and TRBJ1-2): DAMVIQNPRYQVTQFGKPVTLSCSQTLNHNVMYWYQQKSSQAPKLLFHYYDKDFNNEADTPDNFQSRRPNTSFCFLDIRSPGLGDTAMYLCATSRDRDLGGYGYTFGSGTRLTVV.

V and J are TRBV11-2 and TRBJ1-2; TRBD1 matches 7 bases. V lost 6 bases and J lost 5; bases outside the gene matches: 3. This CDR3 contains 12 residues. Germline assignment: CDR1 SGHAT and CDR2 FQNNGV. CDR3 bases: TGTGCCAGCAGTACAGGGGCATATGGCTACACCTTC. Its protein is CASSTGAYGYTF.

The V and J genes are TRBV19 and TRBJ2-7, with 9 bases lining up with TRBD2. V was clipped by 3 bases and J by 3 bases; unmatched bases: 3. The CDR3 covers 14 residues. Germline V lookup: CDR1 LNHDA, CDR2 SQIVND (reference sequence). Written as DNA, the CDR3 is TGTGCCAGTAGTATTCTAGCGGGGAACTACGAGCAGTACTTC. Protein sequence: CASSILAGNYEQYF.

The chain combines TRBV5-1 with TRBJ1-2; no clear D gene. Germline CDR1 is SGHRS and CDR2 is YFSETQ. V was shortened by 0 bases and J by 3 bases, with 9 bases between the two germline ends. The CDR3 loop spans 14 amino acids. The CDR3 bases are TGCGCCAGCAGCTTGGCCGGGATAGACTATGGCTACACCTTC. The encoded protein is CASSLAGIDYGYTF.

The J gene is TRBJ2-7, the V gene TRBV5-1; the D is unclear. Germline V gene sequence: CDR1 SGHRS, CDR2 YFSETQ. The CDR3 is 15 amino acids. Trimming cost V 4 bases and J 3 bases, with 17 bases left between them. CDR3 bases: TGCGCCAGCAGCCCAAGGACGGATCCGAACTACGAGCAGTACTTC. Its translation: CASSPRTDPNYEQYF. Drawing the rest from reference TRBV5-1 and TRBJ2-7, the complete variable domain is KAGVTQTPRYLIKTRGQQVTLSCSPISGHRSVSWYQQTPGQGLQFLFEYFSETQRNKGNFPGRFSGRQFSNSRSEMNVSTLELGDSALYLCASSPRTDPNYEQYFGPGTRLTVT.

This clone has only one observation. V and J are TRBV7-9 and TRBJ2-5; 9 bases are shared with TRBD1. V trimming: 4 bases; J trimming: 0 bases; junction bases outside the gene matches: 3. From germline, CDR1 is SEHNR and CDR2 FQNEAQ (reference sequence). This CDR3 region has 15 residues. CDR3 loop: CASSSRDRDQETQYF. The CDR3 DNA reads TGTGCCAGCAGCTCCCGGGACAGGGACCAAGAGACCCAGTACTTC.